The source of this T cell receptor (beta chain) is a study of blood T cell repertoires in COVID-19. Cohort 3 donors were reported recovered after two negative PCRs, clearance, or symptom resolution. This CDR3 is 13 amino acids long. The germline gives CDR1 KGHSH, CDR2 LQKENI. The V end lost 6 bases, the J end lost 0 bases, and 7 bases lay between the germline ends. In the source study's methods: From reference gene primer amplification, estimates of nucleated cell counts were derived. Profiling relied on immunoSEQ multiplex PCR, and the TCRdb table lists in-frame clones only, not all of them. V and J calls plus clone size are reproduced from that table; the DNA served to infer D and trimming. The sample consists of more than 200,000 clones, roughly 89% of them appearing once.

The V and J genes are TRBV18 and TRBJ2-3; D is ambiguous. Specimen: PBMCs or T cells enriched from blood (not recorded which). This sequence originates from a woman in her thirties who had recovered from COVID-19. The CDR3: CASSPTSTDTQYF. In DNA form, the CDR3 reads TGTGCCAGCTCTCCTACTAGCACAGATACGCAGTATTTT.